The 30 T cell receptor beta chains given below trace back to one sample, sequenced in a study of shared clonotypes between healthy human individuals. Generated by immunoSEQ multiplex PCR, the TCRdb table keeps only in-frame clones and is missing some. This sample has approximately 2,000,000 clones, with around 95% found just once. CD45RO-negative, CCR7-positively selected cells formed the naive CD8 fraction, excluding terminally differentiated effector memory CD45RA+ cells. Sequenced material: naive CD8+ T cells from PBMCs. The receptors here all came from a man in his late teens or twenties in good health. Some clones in this sample may be carry-over from other donors' samples.

The rearrangement joins TRBV7-3 to TRBJ2-7; the D is unclear. Trimming pared 2 bases from V and 4 bases from J, leaving 0 bases between. The CDR3 contains 10 residues. Germline V lookup: CDR1 SGHTA, CDR2 FQGTGA. The CDR3 loop is CASSLYEQYF. The CDR3 nucleotides read TGTGCCAGCAGCTTATACGAGCAGTACTTC. The variable domain in full, with the rest retrieved from reference TRBV7-3 and TRBJ2-7, is GAGVSQTPSNKVTEKGKYVELRCDPISGHTALYWYRQSLGQGPEFLIYFQGTGAADDSGLPNDRFFAVRPEGSVSTLKIQRTERGDSAVYLCASSLYEQYFGPGTRLTVT.

This sequence joins TRBV18 and TRBJ2-1; 12 bases line up with TRBD1. Germline CDR1 and CDR2: KGHSH and LQKENI. With 6 bases clipped from V and 4 bases from J, the junction kept 7 bases outside the gene matches. This CDR3 has 16 residues. CDR3 loop: CASSPGQGAPYNEQFF. The DNA for the CDR3 is TGTGCCAGCTCGCCGGGACAGGGGGCGCCTTACAATGAGCAGTTCTTC.

This clone was seen a single time. The rearrangement joins TRBV4-1 to TRBJ2-3; 8 nucleotides agree with TRBD2. The CDR3 contains 16 residues. V lost 4 bases, J lost 1 base, and 7 bases stayed unmatched. Germline V gene data show CDR1 as MGHRA and CDR2 as YSYEKL. The CDR3 reads CASSPQRREGTDTQYF. CDR3 bases: TGCGCCAGCAGCCCACAAAGGCGGGAGGGCACAGATACGCAGTATTTT.

To note about this clone: At the DNA level, this CDR3 is encoded by other sequences in the same sample as well. The rearrangement joins TRBV27 to TRBJ2-7; the D gene is possibly TRBD1 (5 bases). V was shortened by 6 bases and J by 0 bases, with 15 bases between the two germline ends. The CDR3 totals 15 residues. Germline CDR1 is MNHEY and CDR2 is SMNVEV (reference sequence). The CDR3 DNA reads TGTGCCAGCAGCCTGGGTAGGGGAAGCTCCTACGAGCAGTACTTC. This gives the protein CASSLGRGSSYEQYF.

The V call is TRBV30, the J call TRBJ2-1; no clear D gene. Germline V CDR1 and CDR2: GTSNPN, SVGIG (reference sequence). V lost 3 bases and J lost 10, with 10 bases in between. The CDR3 consists of 11 residues. The CDR3 is CAWRESGEQFF. CDR3 nucleotides: TGTGCCTGGAGGGAGTCTGGGGAGCAGTTCTTC.

V is TRBV4-1 and J is TRBJ2-1; D gene unclear. The germline gives CDR1 MGHRA, CDR2 YSYEKL. V lost 4 bases, J lost 3 bases, and 13 bases lay in between. CDR3 size: 15 residues. Here the CDR3 reads CASSPPYGRYNEQFF. The DNA of the CDR3 is TGCGCCAGCAGCCCGCCTTACGGACGCTACAATGAGCAGTTCTTC.

V gene TRBV7-9 combines with J gene TRBJ2-2, with D perhaps TRBD1 (6 bases). The germline V and J ends were trimmed by 8 bases and 4 bases, with 8 bases remaining between them. This CDR3 has 12 amino acids. Germline CDR1 reads SEHNR; CDR2 reads FQNEAQ (reference sequence). CDR3 nucleotide sequence: TGTGCCAGCTTGGGGGCCACCGGGGAGCTGTTTTTT. Its translation is CASLGATGELFF.

This clone was recorded once. V is TRBV7-9 and J is TRBJ2-7, with TRBD2 matching over 11 bases. The CDR3 has 15 residues. Germline trimming cut 2 bases from V and 5 bases from J; bases unmatched to any gene: 5. The V gene's germline CDR1 is SEHNR and CDR2 FQNEAQ (reference sequence). The CDR3 DNA reads TGTGCCAGCAGCTTATTTCTAGCGGGAGGCGACGAGCAGTACTTC. The encoded protein is CASSLFLAGGDEQYF.

This chain links TRBV6-1 with TRBJ2-7; perhaps TRBD1 as D (6 bases). This CDR3 contains 14 residues. The germline gives CDR1 MNHNS, CDR2 SASEGT. Trimming left V 3 bases short and J 3 bases short, with 12 bases between. The CDR3 bases are TGTGCCAGCAGTGAGGGCAGGGGATACTACGAGCAGTACTTC. Translating it yields CASSEGRGYYEQYF.

J is TRBJ2-1 and V is TRBV18; D gene ambiguous. This CDR3 region has 16 residues. Per the germline V gene, CDR1 is KGHSH and CDR2 is LQKENI. The V and J ends lost 3 bases and 0 bases respectively, with 12 bases between them. The CDR3 spells CASSPPRLGSYNEQFF. In DNA form, the CDR3 reads TGTGCCAGCTCACCCCCCAGGTTGGGCTCCTACAATGAGCAGTTCTTC.

The V call is TRBV12-5, the J call TRBJ1-1; unclear D gene. V was shortened by 3 bases and J by 1 base, with 9 bases between the two germline ends. From germline, CDR1 is LGHNT and CDR2 FRNRAP. The CDR3 spans 14 residues. The CDR3 loop reads CASGFGWGNTEAFF. As DNA, the CDR3 is TGTGCTAGTGGTTTCGGGTGGGGGAACACTGAAGCTTTCTTT.

The gene calls are TRBV6-1 and TRBJ1-1; D is uncertain. Trimming removed 0 bases at V and 3 bases at J, with 8 bases between. The CDR3 contains 14 residues. Germline V gene sequence: CDR1 MNHNS, CDR2 SASEGT. CDR3 sequence reads: CASSEAVHHTEAFF. Here the CDR3 DNA reads TGTGCCAGCAGTGAAGCGGTGCATCACACTGAAGCTTTCTTT.

This clone was seen a single time. V and J are TRBV28 and TRBJ2-7; no clear D gene. Germline CDR1 and CDR2: MDHEN and SYDVKM. Trimming removed 3 bases at V and 0 bases at J, with 18 bases between. The CDR3 contains 17 residues. For the CDR3, the DNA is TGTGCCAGCAGTTTGCTGAAAACAGAATCAACCTCCTACGAGCAGTACTTC. Its translation is CASSLLKTESTSYEQYF.

The chain combines TRBV18 with TRBJ2-7, with unresolved D. Trimming cost V 5 bases and J 5 bases, with 13 bases left between them. Per the germline V gene, CDR1 is KGHSH and CDR2 is LQKENI. The CDR3 spans 13 residues. CDR3 sequence: CASSTRQKDEQYF. CDR3 nucleotides: TGTGCCAGCTCAACCCGCCAAAAGGACGAGCAGTACTTC.

This clone was seen only a few times. This same CDR3 is encoded by further DNA sequences in the sample. This sequence joins TRBV9 and TRBJ1-5, with D possibly being TRBD1 (5 bases). The CDR3 sequence is 12 residues long. From germline, CDR1 is SGDLS and CDR2 YYNGEE. Deletions cut 3 bases from V and 7 bases from J, with 8 bases between. The CDR3 coding sequence is TGTGCCAGCAGCGCTGGGGGGCAGCCCCAGCATTTT. Translating gives CASSAGGQPQHF.

The DNA of the CDR3 is TGTGCCAGCACCTTCTTGGACGGAAACACCGGGGAGCTGTTTTTT. Encoded protein: CASTFLDGNTGELFF. The J gene is TRBJ2-2, the V gene TRBV6-1; D remains unclear. The germline V gene encodes CDR1 MNHNS and CDR2 SASEGT. This CDR3 is built from 15 residues. V lost 7 bases and J lost 2, with 14 bases in between.

The CDR3 DNA reads TGTGCCAGCACCTACGGGGGGGGAATATACAATGAGCAGTTCTTC. As protein: CASTYGGGIYNEQFF. V gene TRBV28 combines with J gene TRBJ2-1; 8 positions agree with TRBD2. J gave up 4 bases and V 7 bases, and 9 bases lay outside the gene matches. The CDR3 runs to 15 residues. Germline CDR1 reads MDHEN; CDR2 reads SYDVKM.

The chain is built from TRBV7-2 and TRBJ2-7; 8 positions agree with TRBD1. The CDR3 consists of 14 residues. The J segment lost 2 bases and the V segment lost 4 bases, leaving 4 bases of the junction unmatched. Germline assignment: CDR1 SGHTA and CDR2 FQGNSA. DNA of the CDR3: TGTGCCAGCAGCTACCGGGACAGGCCCTACGAGCAGTACTTC. Translation: CASSYRDRPYEQYF.

This clone was seen just once. The chain uses TRBV7-9 and TRBJ2-5, with TRBD2 matching over 10 bases. From germline, CDR1 is SEHNR and CDR2 FQNEAQ (reference sequence). This CDR3 is 17 amino acids long. The ends lost 3 bases at V and 5 bases at J; junction bases unmatched: 12. The CDR3 here is CASSFLGSGRIWETQYF. In DNA form, the CDR3 reads TGTGCCAGCAGCTTCTTGGGTAGCGGGAGGATATGGGAGACCCAGTACTTC.

CDR3 sequence reads: CASSLEGGWDTGELFF. The CDR3 bases are TGTGCCAGCAGTTTGGAAGGCGGCTGGGACACCGGGGAGCTGTTTTTT. V usage is TRBV28 and J usage is TRBJ2-2; unclear D gene. The V gene's germline CDR1 is MDHEN and CDR2 SYDVKM. Trimming took 3 bases from V and 3 from J, leaving 14 bases between them. The CDR3 has 16 amino acids.

This clone has just one count. The chain carries TRBV2 and TRBJ2-6; possibly TRBD2 for D (6 bases). Trimming removed 6 bases at V and 0 bases at J, with 15 bases between. The CDR3 sequence is 17 residues long. Germline CDR1 is SNHLY and CDR2 is FYNNEI. Here the CDR3 reads CASSRERNRSGANVLTF. The CDR3 nucleotides are TGTGCCAGCAGCCGGGAGAGGAACCGCTCTGGGGCCAACGTCCTGACTTTC.

About this clone itself: This specimen includes other DNA sequences encoding the same CDR3. The J gene is TRBJ1-5, the V gene TRBV4-1; no clear D gene. The V end was cut by 1 base, the J end by 2 bases, with 3 bases between. Germline CDR1 MGHRA, CDR2 YSYEKL. CDR3 length: 13 amino acids. This chain's CDR3 is CASSQARNQPQHF. The CDR3 region has the DNA TGCGCCAGCAGCCAAGCCCGCAATCAGCCCCAGCATTTT.

The J gene is TRBJ2-7, the V gene TRBV30; perhaps TRBD1 as D (6 bases). Germline CDR1 and CDR2: GTSNPN and SVGIG (reference sequence). V lost 3 bases, J lost 3 bases, and 15 bases lay in between. This CDR3 contains 14 residues. Here the CDR3 DNA reads TGTGCCTGGAGGCGCACAGGGCGATACTACGAGCAGTACTTC. Translating it yields CAWRRTGRYYEQYF.

The chain joins TRBV5-1 to TRBJ2-5, with 8 bases aligning to TRBD2. V lost 2 bases and J lost 2; bases outside the gene matches: 8. Looked up from germline, CDR1 is SGHRS and CDR2 is YFSETQ. The CDR3 totals 16 residues. CDR3 sequence reads: CASSFLGAGAQETQYF. CDR3 nucleotides: TGCGCCAGCAGCTTTCTCGGAGCGGGAGCGCAAGAGACCCAGTACTTC.

This clone was seen a handful of times. Additional DNA sequences in this sample encode the identical CDR3. This chain joins TRBV7-9 and TRBJ1-1, with D uncertain. Looked up from germline, CDR1 is SEHNR and CDR2 is FQNEAQ (reference sequence). CDR3 length: 12 amino acids. V lost 5 bases to trimming and J lost 1 base, with 5 bases between them. DNA for the CDR3: TGTGCCAGCAGCCCAGCGAACACTGAAGCTTTCTTT. It codes for CASSPANTEAFF.

This sequence joins TRBV29-1 and TRBJ2-3; unclear D gene. The CDR3 is made up of 14 amino acids. Germline V CDR1 and CDR2: SQVTM, ANQGSEA. With 4 bases removed from V and 2 bases from J, the gap between germline ends came to 13 bases. This chain's CDR3 is CSVVWGYPTDTQYF. CDR3 in DNA: TGCAGCGTTGTTTGGGGTTATCCCACAGATACGCAGTATTTT.

This chain uses TRBV15 with TRBJ2-1; TRBD2 aligns across 9 bases. The germline CDR1 and CDR2 sequences are LNHNV and YYDKDF (reference sequence). The CDR3 length is 15 residues. After removal of 0 bases from V and 9 bases from J, the junction contained 6 bases not matched to a gene. As DNA, the CDR3 is TGTGCCACCAGCAGAGATGGGACTAGCTTCGGTGAGCAGTTCTTC. It codes for CATSRDGTSFGEQFF.

The rearrangement uses TRBV7-9 and TRBJ2-1, with D maybe TRBD2 (6 bases). The CDR3 has 11 amino acids. Trimming shortened V by 7 bases and J by 10 bases, and 11 bases separated the two germline ends. The germline V gene has CDR1 SEHNR and CDR2 FQNEAQ (reference sequence). CDR3 bases: TGTGCCAGCACCAAAAGCGGGGAGCAGTTCTTC. Translation gives CASTKSGEQFF. Using reference TRBV7-9 and TRBJ2-1 for the parts outside the CDR3, the full variable domain is DTGVSQNPRHKITKRGQNVTFRCDPISEHNRLYWYRQTLGQGPEFLTYFQNEAQLEKSRLLSDRFSAERPKGSFSTLEIQRTEQGDSAMYLCASTKSGEQFFGPGTRLTVL.

This clone was seen a single time. This chain joins TRBV27 and TRBJ1-2, with D possibly matching TRBD1 (6 bases). CDR1 and CDR2 (germline): MNHEY, SMNVEV (reference sequence). This CDR3 is 13 amino acids long. V dropped 0 bases and J dropped 7 bases, with 9 bases sitting between them. The CDR3: CASSLSRGSGYTF. The CDR3 DNA is TGTGCCAGCAGTTTATCAAGGGGGTCTGGCTACACCTTC.

The chain uses TRBV5-1 and TRBJ1-4; D not certain. This CDR3 spans 13 amino acids. Germline V gives CDR1 SGHRS, CDR2 YFSETQ. Trimming took 0 bases from V and 8 from J, leaving 8 bases between them. The CDR3 protein is CASSLVSGEKLFF. The CDR3 DNA sequence: TGCGCCAGCAGCTTGGTTTCTGGAGAAAAACTGTTTTTT. Looking up the rest from reference TRBV5-1 and TRBJ1-4 gives the full variable domain: KAGVTQTPRYLIKTRGQQVTLSCSPISGHRSVSWYQQTPGQGLQFLFEYFSETQRNKGNFPGRFSGRQFSNSRSEMNVSTLELGDSALYLCASSLVSGEKLFFGSGTQLSVL.